Listed below are T cell receptor beta chains from one sample, sequenced in a study of OX40 agonist ivuxolimab in advanced cancers. Sequenced by immunoSEQ multiplex PCR; TCRdb stores in-frame clones only, minus some. The sample holds around 50,000 clones, just over 90% seen once. This specimen consisted of CD4+ or CD8+ T cells sorted from blood, obtained in a trial of the OX40 agonist ivuxolimab. These receptors were taken from an adult with an advanced solid tumor such as melanoma, head and neck, liver or kidney cancer. CDR3s include the opening cysteine and the closing phenylalanine or tryptophan. A D gene is named only where the DNA matches it firmly.

D | J | V | CDR3 | DNA
TRBD2 | TRBJ2-5 | TRBV5-4 | CASSLVAGGETPYF | TGTGCCAGCAGCTTGGTCGCGGGGGGGGAGACCCCGTACTTC
NA | TRBJ2-5 | TRBV19 | CASKRPEEETQYF | TGTGCCAGTAAGCGTCCCGAGGAAGAGACCCAGTACTTC
NA | TRBJ1-4 | TRBV21-1 | CASSKQITSGDRGQMVTNEKLFF | TGTGCCAGCAGCAAACAAATTACTTCAGGAGACAGGGGGCAGATGGTCACTAATGAAAAACTGTTTTTT
TRBD2 | TRBJ2-3 | TRBV2 | CASSAGGTQYF | TGTGCCAGCAGTGCGGGGGGTACGCAGTATTTT
TRBD2 | TRBJ2-3 | TRBV10-3 | CAISFLGTSGGTDTQYF | TGTGCCATCTCATTCCTCGGGACTAGCGGGGGCACAGATACGCAGTATTTT
NA | TRBJ2-3 | TRBV5-1 | CASSLGLARLSDTQYF | TGCGCCAGCAGCTTGGGACTGGCAAGGTTGTCAGATACGCAGTATTTT
TRBD1 | TRBJ2-3 | TRBV28 | CASSLDWRDRGTDTQYF | TGTGCCAGCAGTTTAGACTGGAGGGACAGGGGCACAGATACGCAGTATTTT
NA | TRBJ2-3 | TRBV19 | CASRYPGSTDTQYF | TGTGCCAGTAGATACCCCGGCAGCACAGATACGCAGTATTTT
TRBD1 | TRBJ1-1 | TRBV5-4 | CASSIPSDRGLVNTEAFF | TGTGCCAGCAGCATTCCTTCTGACAGGGGGCTCGTCAATACTGAAGCTTTCTTT
NA | TRBJ2-7 | TRBV10-1 | CASGLGGQQYF | TGCGCCAGCGGATTGGGGGGCCAGCAGTACTTC
TRBD1 | TRBJ2-1 | TRBV11-2 | CASSPSRGLGSRQFF | TGTGCCAGCAGCCCTTCCAGGGGGCTTGGTTCCCGTCAGTTCTTC
NA | TRBJ1-1 | TRBV28 | CASSFGPFIAFF | TGTGCCAGCAGTTTTGGGCCCTTTATAGCTTTCTTT
NA | TRBJ2-1 | TRBV6-4 | CASSVWRGGEQFF | TGTGCCAGCAGTGTCTGGAGGGGAGGTGAGCAGTTCTTC
TRBD1 | TRBJ2-3 | TRBV18 | CASSPGLGGLWPDTQYF | TGTGCCAGCTCACCAGGGTTAGGGGGCCTGTGGCCAGATACGCAGTATTTT
NA | TRBJ2-5 | TRBV9 | CASSVGPAGALQETQYF | TGTGCCAGCAGCGTAGGACCCGCGGGGGCGCTTCAAGAGACCCAGTACTTC